The next 26 T cell receptor beta chains were all read from a single sample in a study of cytomegalovirus exposure and HLA in healthy donors. Primers: 60 Vbeta forward and 13 Jbeta reverse. Some clones are missing from TCRdb's copy, which holds only in-frame ones; the method was immunoSEQ multiplex PCR. This sample has about 100,000 clones, with 74% found just once. The source material was PBMCs. Every receptor here comes from a man aged 50 to 60 in good health and CMV-seropositive.

This clone showed up many times. The rearrangement joins TRBV5-1 to TRBJ2-7; 10 nucleotides agree with TRBD2. The germline gives CDR1 SGHRS, CDR2 YFSETQ. J gave up 3 bases and V 7 bases, and 4 bases lay outside the gene matches. This CDR3 contains 13 residues. The CDR3 DNA reads as TGCGCCAGCGGGGCTAGCGGGAGCTACGAGCAGTACTTC. The encoded protein is CASGASGSYEQYF.

The rearrangement joins TRBV6-1 to TRBJ2-3; possible D gene TRBD1, 6 bases. The germline CDR1 and CDR2 sequences are MNHNS and SASEGT. The CDR3 totals 16 residues. V lost 2 bases, J lost 0 bases, and 12 bases lay in between. CDR3 in amino acids: CASSERGSRSTDTQYF. Here the CDR3 DNA reads TGTGCCAGCAGTGAAAGGGGGTCTCGTAGCACAGATACGCAGTATTTT.

The rearrangement uses TRBV5-4 and TRBJ2-3, with 7 bases fitting TRBD2. CDR1 is SGHNT and CDR2 is YYREEE in the germline V gene (reference sequence). The CDR3 contains 17 residues. V was clipped by 0 bases and J by 4 bases; unmatched bases: 11. In nucleotides, the CDR3 is TGTGCCAGCAGCTTGGGAGTCGAGCGGGAAGGGGCAGATACGCAGTATTTT. Translated, it gives CASSLGVEREGADTQYF. Looking up the rest from reference TRBV5-4 and TRBJ2-3 gives the full variable domain: ETGVTQSPTHLIKTRGQQVTLRCSSQSGHNTVSWYQQALGQGPQFIFQYYREEENGRGNFPPRFSGLQFPNYSSELNVNALELDDSALYLCASSLGVEREGADTQYFGPGTRLTVL.

This clone was recorded a few times. This chain links TRBV4-1 with TRBJ1-3, with 10 bases lining up with TRBD1. Looked up from germline, CDR1 is MGHRA and CDR2 is YSYEKL. The CDR3 has 18 amino acids. V lost 2 bases, J lost 2 bases, and 9 bases stayed unmatched. The CDR3 reads CASSQSPLGQGAGNTIYF. The CDR3 DNA is TGCGCCAGCAGCCAATCCCCGCTTGGACAGGGGGCTGGAAACACCATATATTTT.

The V gene is TRBV28, the J gene TRBJ1-5; possible D gene TRBD1, 6 bases. This CDR3 region has 15 residues. Per germline, CDR1 MDHEN and CDR2 SYDVKM. The V end was cut by 1 base, the J end by 5 bases, with 12 bases between. The CDR3 DNA reads as TGTGCCAGCAGTTTATCGGGCAGGGGCCATCAGCCCCAGCATTTT. It yields the protein CASSLSGRGHQPQHF. Filled out from reference TRBV28 and TRBJ1-5, the complete variable domain reads DVKVTQSSRYLVKRTGEKVFLECVQDMDHENMFWYRQDPGLGLRLIYFSYDVKMKEKGDIPEGYSVSREKKERFSLILESASTNQTSMYLCASSLSGRGHQPQHFGDGTRLSIL.

The chain has TRBV19 and TRBJ2-1; 7 bases line up with TRBD2. Per the germline V gene, CDR1 is LNHDA and CDR2 is SQIVND (reference sequence). The CDR3 spans 14 residues. Unmatched junction bases numbered 9, after V lost 4 bases and J lost 9 bases. CDR3 sequence reads: CASSSGMGGGEQFF. CDR3 DNA: TGTGCCAGTAGTAGCGGGATGGGGGGGGGTGAGCAGTTCTTC.

This rearrangement joins TRBV7-6 to TRBJ1-2; TRBD1 aligns across 11 bases. In germline, CDR1 is SGHVS, CDR2 FNYEAQ. The CDR3 has 17 amino acids. V was pared by 5 bases and J by 1 base, with 9 bases of the junction left unmatched. CDR3 sequence (DNA): TGTGCCAGCAGCCCGGACAGGGGGCGCCTAATTAACTATGGCTACACCTTC. Protein product: CASSPDRGRLINYGYTF.

This chain uses TRBV7-3 with TRBJ1-6; D remains ambiguous. The ends were cut back, 5 bases at V and 9 bases at J, with 11 bases in the middle. CDR3 length: 13 amino acids. The germline V gene has CDR1 SGHTA and CDR2 FQGTGA. Here the CDR3 reads CASSLSLLSPLHF. As DNA, the CDR3 is TGTGCCAGCAGCCTATCACTCCTTTCACCCCTCCACTTT. The full variable domain, rest sourced from reference TRBV7-3 and TRBJ1-6, is GAGVSQTPSNKVTEKGKYVELRCDPISGHTALYWYRQSLGQGPEFLIYFQGTGAADDSGLPNDRFFAVRPEGSVSTLKIQRTERGDSAVYLCASSLSLLSPLHFGNGTRLTVT.

This clone was seen a few times. This chain uses TRBV5-1 with TRBJ1-6; no firm D call. Germline loops: CDR1 SGHRS, CDR2 YFSETQ. This CDR3 is built from 15 residues. Trimming cost V 3 bases and J 8 bases, with 15 bases left between them. The CDR3 DNA reads TGCGCCAGCAGCTCCACCTCGGGGATGGATTCACCCCTCCACTTT. Translated: CASSSTSGMDSPLHF. Full variable domain (outside the CDR3, taken from reference TRBV5-1 and TRBJ1-6): KAGVTQTPRYLIKTRGQQVTLSCSPISGHRSVSWYQQTPGQGLQFLFEYFSETQRNKGNFPGRFSGRQFSNSRSEMNVSTLELGDSALYLCASSSTSGMDSPLHFGNGTRLTVT.

The rearrangement joins TRBV7-3 to TRBJ2-3; 8 bases fit TRBD2. The CDR3 is 18 residues long. With 2 bases clipped from V and 0 bases from J, the junction kept 10 bases outside the gene matches. In germline, CDR1 is SGHTA, CDR2 FQGTGA. In DNA form, the CDR3 reads TGTGCCAGCAGCTTAGAAGGGGGACTAGGTTCCAGCACAGATACGCAGTATTTT. Protein sequence: CASSLEGGLGSSTDTQYF.

This clone was seen more than once but under ten times. The V gene is TRBV5-6, the J gene TRBJ1-3, with D unresolved. With 1 base removed from V and 0 bases from J, the gap between germline ends came to 11 bases. Germline V gene sequence: CDR1 SGHDT, CDR2 YYEEEE. The CDR3 is 16 amino acids. The CDR3 coding sequence is TGTGCCAGCAGCTTGCGAATAGGGAGCTCTGGAAACACCATATATTTT. It yields the protein CASSLRIGSSGNTIYF.

The V and J genes are TRBV5-5 and TRBJ1-1; perhaps TRBD1 as D (6 bases). This CDR3 has 15 residues. V gave up 4 bases and J gave up 6 bases, with 19 bases separating them. Germline values: CDR1 SGHKS, CDR2 YYEKEE (reference sequence). The CDR3 here is CASSAGGGRAAEAFF. The CDR3 region has the DNA TGTGCCAGCAGCGCTGGCGGGGGGCGGGCCGCTGAAGCTTTCTTT. The complete variable domain, with remaining parts taken from reference TRBV5-5 and TRBJ1-1, reads DAGVTQSPTHLIKTRGQQVTLRCSPISGHKSVSWYQQVLGQGPQFIFQYYEKEERGRGNFPDRFSARQFPNYSSELNVNALLLGDSALYLCASSAGGGRAAEAFFGQGTRLTVV.

The rearrangement joins TRBV5-1 to TRBJ2-7; 7 positions agree with TRBD1. The germline CDR1 and CDR2 sequences are SGHRS and YFSETQ. V was clipped by 4 bases and J by 5 bases; unmatched bases: 3. The CDR3 extends over 12 amino acids. This chain's CDR3 is CASSQQGNEQYF. CDR3 DNA: TGCGCCAGCAGCCAACAGGGGAACGAGCAGTACTTC. Combining the CDR3 with reference TRBV5-1 and TRBJ2-7 gives the whole variable domain KAGVTQTPRYLIKTRGQQVTLSCSPISGHRSVSWYQQTPGQGLQFLFEYFSETQRNKGNFPGRFSGRQFSNSRSEMNVSTLELGDSALYLCASSQQGNEQYFGPGTRLTVT.

The V call is TRBV5-1, the J call TRBJ2-1, with 8 bases fitting TRBD2. The trim removed 2 bases at V and 10 bases at J, leaving 17 bases unmatched. The CDR3 extends over 17 amino acids. Germline V CDR1 and CDR2: SGHRS, YFSETQ. Here the CDR3 DNA reads TGCGCCAGCAGCTTATCGCCCCGGGGGGGAGACCCCGGGGAGCAGTTCTTC. This encodes CASSLSPRGGDPGEQFF.

The chain links TRBV4-1 to TRBJ1-2; TRBD1 is a possible D gene (5 bases). The CDR3 consists of 14 residues. CDR1 is MGHRA and CDR2 is YSYEKL in the germline V gene. V lost 4 bases and J 5 bases, leaving 14 bases between the germline ends. The CDR3 bases are TGCGCCAGCAGCCGAGGATTGACAGCGTATGGCTACACCTTC. Translated, it gives CASSRGLTAYGYTF.

In its sample, this clone was seen a few times. The V and J genes are TRBV5-1 and TRBJ2-5; D ambiguous. The CDR3 totals 15 residues. V lost 2 bases to trimming and J lost 1 base, with 12 bases between them. CDR1 is SGHRS, CDR2 YFSETQ, per germline. The DNA for the CDR3 is TGCGCCAGCAGCTTCCTATTAAGACTCCAAGAGACCCAGTACTTC. Translated: CASSFLLRLQETQYF.

The chain employs TRBV9 and TRBJ2-7, with TRBD2 matching over 10 bases. This CDR3 is 15 amino acids long. CDR1 and CDR2 from the germline V gene are SGDLS and YYNGEE. V dropped 4 bases and J dropped 7; count of bases not matched to a gene: 11. CDR3 DNA: TGTGCCAGCAGCTCATTAGCGGGGGGAGTGACGGAGCAGTACTTC. Amino acid sequence: CASSSLAGGVTEQYF. The variable domain in full, completed from reference TRBV9 and TRBJ2-7, reads DSGVTQTPKHLITATGQRVTLRCSPRSGDLSVYWYQQSLDQGLQFLIQYYNGEERAKGNILERFSAQQFPDLHSELNLSSLELGDSALYFCASSSLAGGVTEQYFGPGTRLTVT.

The chain uses TRBV9 and TRBJ2-7; D is perhaps TRBD2 (6 bases). Germline V lookup: CDR1 SGDLS, CDR2 YYNGEE. Trimming cost V 0 bases and J 2 bases, with 12 bases left between them. The CDR3 sequence is 15 residues long. Written as DNA, the CDR3 is TGTGCCAGCAGCGTAGGAAGGAGGGTTGCCTACGAGCAGTACTTC. It specifies CASSVGRRVAYEQYF.

This clone was counted between two and nine times. As DNA, the CDR3 is TGTGCCAGCAGCGTGGTGAACGGCTACAATGAGCAGTTCTTC. It translates to CASSVVNGYNEQFF. This rearrangement joins TRBV6-5 to TRBJ2-1; D gene uncertain. This CDR3 has 14 amino acids. The germline V gene has CDR1 MNHEY and CDR2 SVGAGI. The V and J ends lost 6 bases and 3 bases respectively, with 12 bases between them.

The gene calls are TRBV9 and TRBJ2-5, with 9 nucleotides matching TRBD2. V gave up 0 bases and J gave up 1 base; unmatched junction bases: 7. The CDR3 covers 17 residues. Germline CDR1 SGDLS, CDR2 YYNGEE. The CDR3 coding sequence is TGTGCCAGCAGCGTAGGAGCCGGCGGGGGGGCCCAAGAGACCCAGTACTTC. Translating gives CASSVGAGGGAQETQYF.

This clone was counted only a few times. The V and J genes are TRBV7-3 and TRBJ2-1; 11 bases line up with TRBD2. Per the germline V gene, CDR1 is SGHTA and CDR2 is FQGTGA. This CDR3 comprises 15 residues. V was pared by 5 bases and J by 3 bases, with 3 bases of the junction left unmatched. The CDR3 is CASSPTSGSYNEQFF. In DNA form, the CDR3 reads TGTGCCAGCAGCCCAACTAGCGGGAGCTACAATGAGCAGTTCTTC.

The V and J genes are TRBV10-2 and TRBJ2-5, with 10 bases lining up with TRBD2. The DNA matches TRBJ2-7 better at its end, which makes the J call doubtful. Germline lookup yields CDR1 WSHSY and CDR2 SAAADI. CDR3 length: 19 residues. Here the CDR3 reads CASSESVWLAGATPYEQYF. CDR3 DNA: TGCGCCAGCAGTGAGTCCGTATGGCTAGCGGGAGCCACCCCCTACGAGCAGTACTTC.

The chain joins TRBV12-5 to TRBJ2-3, with a weak D call TRBD2 (5 bases). This CDR3 is built from 11 residues. Trimming cost V 8 bases and J 3 bases, with 6 bases left between them. CDR1 LGHNT and CDR2 FRNRAP come from the germline V gene. CDR3 sequence reads: CASRGTDTQYF. The CDR3 DNA reads TGTGCTAGTCGGGGAACAGATACGCAGTATTTT.

The rearrangement links TRBV7-2 to TRBJ2-1; 8 bases fit TRBD2. Looked up from germline, CDR1 is SGHTA and CDR2 is FQGNSA. V shed 5 bases, J shed 8 bases, and the junction held 8 bases outside the gene matches. The CDR3 is made up of 14 amino acids. CDR3 region: CASSGTGTRDEQFF. The CDR3 bases are TGTGCCAGCAGCGGAACCGGGACTAGGGATGAGCAGTTCTTC.

The J gene is TRBJ2-5, the V gene TRBV6-5; D remains unclear. Germline CDR1 is MNHEY and CDR2 is SVGAGI. The CDR3 loop spans 13 amino acids. V gave up 5 bases and J gave up 2 bases, with 9 bases separating them. CDR3 loop: CASSIVLQETQYF. The CDR3 nucleotides read TGTGCCAGCAGTATAGTTTTACAAGAGACCCAGTACTTC.

The V call is TRBV29-1, the J call TRBJ2-2; D may be TRBD2 (6 bases). This CDR3 contains 14 residues. The germline V gene encodes CDR1 SQVTM and CDR2 ANQGSEA. V was clipped by 4 bases and J by 4 bases, with 13 bases between them. The CDR3 bases are TGCAGCGTTGTCGGGGACTTCATCACCGGGGAGCTGTTTTTT. Residues: CSVVGDFITGELFF.